This T cell receptor beta chain came from a study of blood T cell repertoires in COVID-19. Study details: The United States, Italy and Spain supplied acute and convalescent COVID-19 samples. The analysed material was cDNA or gDNA that came from T cells, B-cell-depleted T cells, or PBMCs.

As handled by the study authors: Amplification of reference gene primers was used by the study to estimate nucleated cell counts. Assay: immunoSEQ multiplex PCR; the TCRdb copy retains only in-frame clones and omits some. V and J calls plus clone size are reproduced from that table; the DNA served to infer D and trimming. The sample has about 180,000 clones, about 80% seen once; the top ten hold about 1.6%. The CDR3 is 12 amino acids. Germline V gene lookup returns CDR1 MNHEY and CDR2 SVGEGT. Deletions cut 0 bases from V and 7 bases from J, with 7 bases between. The receptor was isolated from a human donor in a cohort sampled during active COVID-19. This rearrangement joins TRBV6-2 or TRBV6-3 to TRBJ2-7; D is possibly TRBD1 (5 bases). Sequenced input: peripheral blood. This chain's CDR3 is CASSYSAGEQYF. The CDR3 bases are TGTGCCAGCAGTTACTCGGCAGGGGAGCAGTACTTC.